This TCR beta chain is from a study of T cells in Graves' hyperthyroidism and ophthalmopathy. V was trimmed by 2 bases and J by 9 bases, leaving 11 bases between them. CDR3 size: 14 residues. There were TCR beta CDR3 regions amplified from RNA transcripts. In the first-round RT-PCR of the TCR CDR3, the HTBI primer set was used. TCRdb reprocessed the multiplex PCR reads via MiXCR and lists one record per CDR3 protein. Of about 560,000 distinct CDR3 sequences in the sample, roughly a sixth were seen once. The sequence was obtained from a woman aged 18-30 years with Graves' hyperthyroidism. The chain couples TRBV12-3 or TRBV12-4 to TRBJ1-6, with a weak D call TRBD1 (6 bases). The specimen sequenced was blood. CDR3 sequence reads: CASSLQGSSSPLHF. CDR3 DNA: TGTGCCAGCAGTTTACAGGGGTCAAGTTCACCCCTCCACTTT.